This T cell receptor (beta chain) was found in a study of OX40 agonist ivuxolimab in advanced cancers. About the research overall: Across the patients, intravenous ivuxolimab was delivered every 2 weeks at 0.01 to 10 mg/kg.

Repertoires were generated with immunoSEQ multiplex PCR, while TCRdb's copy carries only in-frame clones and drops some. In the table there are more than 40,000 clones, about nine tenths of which are singletons. V lost 4 bases, J lost 1 base, and 6 bases stayed unmatched. Germline V gene lookup returns CDR1 SGHAT and CDR2 FQNNGV. The CDR3 consists of 15 residues. Study-level results: CD8+ T cells (on average) carried more expanded clones than CD4+ T cells. Dose levels from 0.1 to 3.0 mg/kg saw CD4+ and CD8+ blood T cells expand clonally by week 6.

This clone was recorded once. Its antigen is still unknown. The chain is built from TRBV11-2 and TRBJ1-2; 7 bases fit TRBD1. The sequenced sample was CD4+ or CD8+ T cells sorted from blood, obtained in a trial of the OX40 agonist ivuxolimab. The source is an adult with an advanced solid tumor such as melanoma, head and neck, liver or kidney cancer. The CDR3 here is CASSYGTAINYGYTF. As DNA, the CDR3 is TGTGCCAGCAGCTACGGGACAGCGATTAACTATGGCTACACCTTC.